This T cell receptor (beta chain) was captured in a study of blood T cell repertoires in COVID-19. Study summary: Acute and convalescent COVID-19 specimens originated in the United States, Italy and Spain. Sources were T cells, B-cell-depleted T cells, or PBMCs; the material itself was cDNA or gDNA.

Original analysis: Amplified reference gene primers provided the basis for estimating nucleated cell counts. The table came from immunoSEQ multiplex PCR; TCRdb's copy has only in-frame clones and leaves some out. For V, J and clone size, that table is used; D and trimming come from the DNA. The sample includes more than 130,000 clones, 84% of them seen just once. The CDR3 has 15 residues. Looked up from germline, CDR1 is LNHDA and CDR2 is SQIVND (reference sequence). Trimming removed 5 bases from V and 0 bases from J, with 14 bases in between. The rearrangement uses TRBV19 and TRBJ2-7; D gene uncertain. Sequencing input: peripheral blood. This TCR was recovered from a human donor in a cohort sampled during active COVID-19. CDR3 protein: CASSPRSRSSYEQYF. The CDR3 nucleotides are TGTGCCAGTAGTCCGAGGAGCCGGAGCTCCTACGAGCAGTACTTC.